The rows below give T cell receptor beta chains drawn from one sample of a study of blood T cell repertoires in COVID-19. TCRdb's copy holds only in-frame clones and misses some; the assay was immunoSEQ multiplex PCR. This table holds fewer than 250,000 clones, roughly 82% found once. The sample was peripheral blood. Source of these receptors: a woman aged 55-70 years with COVID-19, enrolled during active disease. The CDR3 runs from the conserved cysteine through the conserved F or W. Fields, in order: clone size, CDR3 length, V gene, D gene, CDR3 protein. D genes are given only for firm matches. Size tells how often a clone was seen (once, few, many) or the class of an expanded clone, and some rows leave it out.

clone size: -; CDR3 length: 14; V gene: TRBV28; D gene: TRBD1; CDR3 protein: CASSPQGRGEKLFF
clone size: -; CDR3 length: 16; V gene: TRBV5-1; D gene: TRBD2; CDR3 protein: CASSLLAGGGANVLTF
clone size: -; CDR3 length: 14; V gene: TRBV12-5; D gene: -; CDR3 protein: CASGTRSFSYEQYF
clone size: -; CDR3 length: 15; V gene: TRBV28; D gene: -; CDR3 protein: CASSQIKGPRYEQYF
clone size: -; CDR3 length: 13; V gene: TRBV28; D gene: TRBD1; CDR3 protein: CASDRDYNSPLHF
clone size: once; CDR3 length: 15; V gene: TRBV3-1/TRBV3-2; D gene: -; CDR3 protein: CASSPWRATNEKLFF
clone size: few; CDR3 length: 15; V gene: TRBV2; D gene: TRBD1; CDR3 protein: CASIQGDRGSYEQYF
clone size: -; CDR3 length: 13; V gene: TRBV3-1/TRBV3-2; D gene: -; CDR3 protein: CASSQAVGETQYF
clone size: few; CDR3 length: 15; V gene: TRBV27; D gene: TRBD2; CDR3 protein: CASSIGTSGADEQYF
clone size: -; CDR3 length: 13; V gene: TRBV24-1; D gene: TRBD1; CDR3 protein: CATSGTGFGEQYF
clone size: -; CDR3 length: 15; V gene: TRBV4-3; D gene: -; CDR3 protein: CASSQELQQVDTQYF
clone size: -; CDR3 length: 10; V gene: TRBV20-1; D gene: -; CDR3 protein: CSAEYNEQFF
clone size: -; CDR3 length: 14; V gene: TRBV5-1; D gene: -; CDR3 protein: CASAQGVSGNTIYF
clone size: once; CDR3 length: 16; V gene: TRBV6-2/TRBV6-3; D gene: TRBD2; CDR3 protein: CASSTTLGYAGDEQYF
clone size: -; CDR3 length: 13; V gene: TRBV27; D gene: -; CDR3 protein: CASSLGRDSPLHF
clone size: -; CDR3 length: 11; V gene: TRBV19; D gene: TRBD1; CDR3 protein: CASGTGETQYF
clone size: -; CDR3 length: 15; V gene: TRBV19; D gene: -; CDR3 protein: CASSPWTEPTTEAFF
clone size: -; CDR3 length: 15; V gene: TRBV28; D gene: -; CDR3 protein: CASSLAIGSGNTIYF
clone size: -; CDR3 length: 15; V gene: TRBV7-9; D gene: TRBD1; CDR3 protein: CASSLAGQGYNTIYF
clone size: -; CDR3 length: 15; V gene: TRBV13; D gene: -; CDR3 protein: CASSARAGYTDTQYF
clone size: -; CDR3 length: 16; V gene: TRBV19; D gene: -; CDR3 protein: CASSWAPLLSGNTIYF
clone size: -; CDR3 length: 18; V gene: TRBV9; D gene: -; CDR3 protein: CASSVGLVHTSSYNEQFF
clone size: -; CDR3 length: 18; V gene: TRBV9; D gene: TRBD2; CDR3 protein: CASSVVGIAGGPGNEQFF
clone size: -; CDR3 length: 14; V gene: TRBV18; D gene: -; CDR3 protein: CASSPEQGNTEAFF
clone size: -; CDR3 length: 15; V gene: TRBV7-9; D gene: -; CDR3 protein: CASSFSGQPGTEAFF
clone size: -; CDR3 length: 16; V gene: TRBV28; D gene: TRBD2; CDR3 protein: CASGTSGGRGVNEQFF
clone size: -; CDR3 length: 15; V gene: TRBV2; D gene: -; CDR3 protein: CASSGGGRSTGELFF
clone size: -; CDR3 length: 16; V gene: TRBV9; D gene: TRBD2; CDR3 protein: CASSVDGSGTYNEQFF
clone size: -; CDR3 length: 13; V gene: TRBV4-3; D gene: -; CDR3 protein: CASSQGDTYGYTF
clone size: few; CDR3 length: 14; V gene: TRBV24-1; D gene: -; CDR3 protein: CATSDFRGNQPQHF
clone size: -; CDR3 length: 17; V gene: TRBV7-8; D gene: -; CDR3 protein: CASSIGVSGGVLDGYTF
clone size: few; CDR3 length: 15; V gene: TRBV5-5; D gene: -; CDR3 protein: CASSSVGGDTGELFF